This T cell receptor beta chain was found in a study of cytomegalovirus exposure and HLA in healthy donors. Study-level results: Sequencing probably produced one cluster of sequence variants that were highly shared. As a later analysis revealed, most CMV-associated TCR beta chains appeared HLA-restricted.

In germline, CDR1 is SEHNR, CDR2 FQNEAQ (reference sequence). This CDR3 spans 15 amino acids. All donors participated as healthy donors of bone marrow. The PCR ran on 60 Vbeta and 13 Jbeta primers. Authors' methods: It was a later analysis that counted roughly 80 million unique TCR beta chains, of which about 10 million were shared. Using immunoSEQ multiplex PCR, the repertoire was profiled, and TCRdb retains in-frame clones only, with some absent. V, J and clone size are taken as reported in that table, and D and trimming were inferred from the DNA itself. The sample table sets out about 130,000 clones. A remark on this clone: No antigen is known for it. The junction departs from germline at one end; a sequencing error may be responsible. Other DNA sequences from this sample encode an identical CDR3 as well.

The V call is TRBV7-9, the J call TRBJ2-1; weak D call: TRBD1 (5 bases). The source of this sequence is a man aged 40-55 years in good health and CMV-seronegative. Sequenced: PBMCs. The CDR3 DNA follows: TGTGCCAGTAGCTTTATCGCCAAGGGGAACAATGAGCAGTTCTTC. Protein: CASSFIAKGNNEQFF.